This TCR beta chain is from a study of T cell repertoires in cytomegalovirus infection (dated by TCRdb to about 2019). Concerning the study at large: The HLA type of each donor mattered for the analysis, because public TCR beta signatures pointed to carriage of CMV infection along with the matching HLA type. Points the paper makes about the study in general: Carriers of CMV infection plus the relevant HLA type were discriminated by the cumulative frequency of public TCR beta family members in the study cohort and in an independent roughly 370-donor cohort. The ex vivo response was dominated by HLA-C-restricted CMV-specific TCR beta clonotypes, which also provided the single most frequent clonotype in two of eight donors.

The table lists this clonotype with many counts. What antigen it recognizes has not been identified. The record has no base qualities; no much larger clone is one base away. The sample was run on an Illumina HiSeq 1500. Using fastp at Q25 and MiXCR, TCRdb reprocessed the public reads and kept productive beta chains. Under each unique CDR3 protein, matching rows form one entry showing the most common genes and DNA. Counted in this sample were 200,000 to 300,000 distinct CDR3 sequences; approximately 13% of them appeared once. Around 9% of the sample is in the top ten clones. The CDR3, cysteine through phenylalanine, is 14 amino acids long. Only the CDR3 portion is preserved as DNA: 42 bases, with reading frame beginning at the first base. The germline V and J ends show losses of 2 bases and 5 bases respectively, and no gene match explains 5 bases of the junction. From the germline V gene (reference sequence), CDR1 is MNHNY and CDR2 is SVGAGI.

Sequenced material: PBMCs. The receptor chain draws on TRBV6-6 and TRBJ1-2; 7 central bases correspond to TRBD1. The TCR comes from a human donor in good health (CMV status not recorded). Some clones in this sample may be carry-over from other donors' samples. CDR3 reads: CASSYRQGTYGYTF. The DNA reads TGTGCCAGCAGTTACCGACAGGGAACATATGGCTACACCTTC.